This T cell receptor (beta chain) was documented in a study of blood T cell repertoires in COVID-19. Overall study context: The cDNA or gDNA used as material had been derived from T cells, B-cell-depleted T cells, or PBMCs.

Looked up from germline, CDR1 is ENHRY and CDR2 is SYGVKD. V was pared by 4 bases and J by 1 base, with 10 bases of the junction left unmatched. The CDR3 contains 18 residues. The assay was immunoSEQ multiplex PCR, and TCRdb's table has in-frame clones only and misses some. Counted here are more than 35,000 clones, 75% to 85% occurring once; the ten biggest clones make up approximately 8.9%. The origin of this receptor is a human donor in a cohort sampled during active COVID-19. The rearrangement uses TRBV10-3 and TRBJ2-5; 12 nucleotides line up with TRBD2. The material sequenced was peripheral blood. The CDR3 protein is CAISGILTSGRFQETQYF. The CDR3 DNA sequence: TGTGCCATCAGTGGGATCCTAACTAGCGGGAGGTTCCAAGAGACCCAGTACTTC.